Presented here are 9 T cell receptor beta chains from one specimen sequenced in a study of shared clonotypes between healthy human individuals. Libraries were prepared by immunoSEQ multiplex PCR; TCRdb keeps only in-frame clonotypes and omits some of them. The sample shows roughly 810,000 clones, roughly 96% of them seen only once. Selected positively for CCR7 and CD45RO-negative, naive CD8 cells excluded terminally differentiated effector memory CD45RA+ cells. The sequenced sample consisted of naive CD8+ T cells sorted from blood. The receptor source for this set is a man younger than 40 in good health.

This clone was observed once. The rearrangement links TRBV7-9 to TRBJ2-7; TRBD2 aligns across 13 bases. The trim removed 5 bases at V and 6 bases at J, leaving 4 bases unmatched. CDR3 length equals 14 residues. Germline CDR1 and CDR2: SEHNR and FQNEAQ (reference sequence). Here the CDR3 reads CASSPGLAGAEQYF. The CDR3 nucleotides read TGTGCCAGCAGCCCCGGACTAGCGGGAGCCGAGCAGTACTTC. Full variable domain (outside the CDR3, taken from reference TRBV7-9 and TRBJ2-7): DTGVSQNPRHKITKRGQNVTFRCDPISEHNRLYWYRQTLGQGPEFLTYFQNEAQLEKSRLLSDRFSAERPKGSFSTLEIQRTEQGDSAMYLCASSPGLAGAEQYFGPGTRLTVT.

This chain joins TRBV7-9 and TRBJ1-1, with D possibly TRBD1 on 5 matching bases. The V and J ends lost 5 bases and 5 bases respectively, with 15 bases between them. Germline V gene sequence: CDR1 SEHNR, CDR2 FQNEAQ (reference sequence). There are 14 residues in the CDR3. The CDR3, as DNA: TGTGCCAGCAGCCACATCGACAGTGCTACTGAAGCTTTCTTT. It codes for CASSHIDSATEAFF. The variable domain in full, with the rest retrieved from reference TRBV7-9 and TRBJ1-1, is DTGVSQNPRHKITKRGQNVTFRCDPISEHNRLYWYRQTLGQGPEFLTYFQNEAQLEKSRLLSDRFSAERPKGSFSTLEIQRTEQGDSAMYLCASSHIDSATEAFFGQGTRLTVV.

Of note for this clone: A junction end diverges from the germline sequence, so it may reflect a read error. CDR3 protein: CASSLDSSGANVLTF. The CDR3 DNA is TGTGCCAGCAGCCTAGACAGCTCTGGGGCCAACGTCCTGACTTTC. The J gene is TRBJ2-6, the V gene TRBV11-2; maybe TRBD1 (5 bases). The CDR3 loop spans 15 amino acids. CDR1 and CDR2 from the germline V gene are SGHAT and FQNNGV. The full variable domain, in which reference TRBV11-2 and TRBJ2-6 provide the parts outside the CDR3, is EAGVAQSPRYKIIEKRQSVAFWCNPISGHATLYWYQQILGQGPKLLIQFQNNGVVDDSQLPKDRFSAERLKGVDSTLKIQPAKLEDSAVYLCASSLDSSGANVLTFGAGSRLTVL.

V and J are TRBV7-9 and TRBJ2-1, with D perhaps assigned TRBD1 or TRBD2 (6 bases each). The V gene lost 3 bases and the J gene lost 7 bases, with 16 bases spanning the gap. Germline loops: CDR1 SEHNR, CDR2 FQNEAQ (reference sequence). The CDR3 loop spans 15 amino acids. The CDR3 is CASSLNRGLVNEQFF. CDR3 DNA: TGTGCCAGCAGCTTGAACCGGGGGCTGGTAAATGAGCAGTTCTTC.

CDR3 in DNA: TGCGCCAGCAGCCAAGATAGGGGACTCCTCTACGAGCAGTACTTC. As protein: CASSQDRGLLYEQYF. The chain has TRBV4-3 and TRBJ2-7; a possible D gene is TRBD2 (6 bases). The V end was cut by 0 bases, the J end by 3 bases, with 12 bases between. The CDR3 covers 15 residues. CDR1 LGHNA and CDR2 YSLEER come from the germline V gene.

This chain uses TRBV20-1 with TRBJ2-2; possibly TRBD1 or TRBD2 for D (5 bases each). The CDR3 runs 11 residues. Germline V CDR1 and CDR2: DFQATT, SNEGSKA (reference sequence). Trimming cost V 3 bases and J 11 bases, with 10 bases left between them. CDR3 in DNA: TGCAGTGCTAGTTCGGGGCCTGAGCTGTTTTTT. It is translated as CSASSGPELFF.

This chain uses TRBV7-8 with TRBJ2-3; 10 nucleotides agree with TRBD2. Unmatched junction bases numbered 4, after V lost 3 bases and J lost 4 bases. Looked up from germline, CDR1 is SGHVS and CDR2 is FQNEAQ. The CDR3 loop spans 15 amino acids. The CDR3 reads CASSFLAGAADTQYF. The CDR3 DNA reads as TGTGCCAGCAGCTTTCTAGCGGGAGCGGCAGATACGCAGTATTTT.

The chain has TRBV6-1 and TRBJ2-6; TRBD1 might be the D (5 bases). CDR3 length: 15 residues. Trimming took 8 bases from V and 0 from J, leaving 11 bases between them. Germline lookup yields CDR1 MNHNS and CDR2 SASEGT. The CDR3 is CASLPRGSGANVLTF. In DNA, the CDR3 is TGTGCCAGCCTTCCTAGGGGCTCTGGGGCCAACGTCCTGACTTTC.

The chain recombines TRBV28 with TRBJ1-5; possibly TRBD1 for D (6 bases). The germline V gene encodes CDR1 MDHEN and CDR2 SYDVKM. This CDR3 spans 14 amino acids. The V and J ends lost 11 bases and 6 bases respectively, with 20 bases between them. The CDR3 spells CAVGGQGGGQPQHF. CDR3 sequence (DNA): TGTGCCGTCGGTGGCCAGGGAGGGGGTCAGCCCCAGCATTTT.